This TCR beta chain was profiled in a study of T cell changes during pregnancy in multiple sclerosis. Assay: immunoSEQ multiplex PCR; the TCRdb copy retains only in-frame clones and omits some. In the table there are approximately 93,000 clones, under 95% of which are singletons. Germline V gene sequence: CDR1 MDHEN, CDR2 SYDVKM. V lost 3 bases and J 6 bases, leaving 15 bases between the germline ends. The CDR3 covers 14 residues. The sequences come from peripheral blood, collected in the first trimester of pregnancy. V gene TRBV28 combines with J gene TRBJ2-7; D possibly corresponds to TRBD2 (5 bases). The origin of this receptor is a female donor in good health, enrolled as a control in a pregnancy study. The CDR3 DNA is TGTGCCAGCAGTTTTGATTCGAGGGTTGGCGAGCAGTACTTC. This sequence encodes CASSFDSRVGEQYF.